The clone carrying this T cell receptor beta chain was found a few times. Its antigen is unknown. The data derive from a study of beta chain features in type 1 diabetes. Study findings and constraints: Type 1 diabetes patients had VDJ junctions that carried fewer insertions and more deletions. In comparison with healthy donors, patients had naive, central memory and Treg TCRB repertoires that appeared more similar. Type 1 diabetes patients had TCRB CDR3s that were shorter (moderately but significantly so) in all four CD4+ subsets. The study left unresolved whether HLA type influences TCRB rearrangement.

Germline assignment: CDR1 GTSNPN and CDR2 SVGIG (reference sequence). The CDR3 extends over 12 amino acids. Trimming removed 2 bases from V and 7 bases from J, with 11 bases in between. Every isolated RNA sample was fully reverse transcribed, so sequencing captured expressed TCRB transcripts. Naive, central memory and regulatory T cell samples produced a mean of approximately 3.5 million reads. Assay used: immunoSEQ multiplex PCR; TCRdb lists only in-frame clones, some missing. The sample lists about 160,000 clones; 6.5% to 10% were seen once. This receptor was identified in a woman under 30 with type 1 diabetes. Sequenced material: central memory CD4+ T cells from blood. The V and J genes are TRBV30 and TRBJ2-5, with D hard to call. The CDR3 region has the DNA TGTGCCTGGAGTCCAACCACCGGGACCCAGTACTTC. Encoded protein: CAWSPTTGTQYF.